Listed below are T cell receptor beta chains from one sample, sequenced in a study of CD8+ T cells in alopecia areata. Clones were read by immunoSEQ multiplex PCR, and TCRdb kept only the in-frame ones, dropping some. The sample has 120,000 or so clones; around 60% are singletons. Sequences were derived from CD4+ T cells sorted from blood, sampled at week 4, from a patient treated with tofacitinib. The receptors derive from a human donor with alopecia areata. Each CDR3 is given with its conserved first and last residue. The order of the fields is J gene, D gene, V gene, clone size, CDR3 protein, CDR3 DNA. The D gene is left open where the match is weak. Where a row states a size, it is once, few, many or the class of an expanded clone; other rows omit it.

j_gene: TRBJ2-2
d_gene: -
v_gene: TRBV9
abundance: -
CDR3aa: CASSVSVDGELFF
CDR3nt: TGTGCCAGCAGCGTATCGGTTGACGGGGAGCTGTTTTTT

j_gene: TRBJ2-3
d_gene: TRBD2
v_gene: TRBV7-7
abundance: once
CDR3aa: CASSLGLAGVTDTQYF
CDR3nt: TGTGCCAGCAGCCTGGGACTAGCGGGGGTGACAGATACGCAGTATTTT

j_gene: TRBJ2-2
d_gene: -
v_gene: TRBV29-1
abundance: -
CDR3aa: CSVEEQRLTGELFF
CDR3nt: TGCAGCGTTGAAGAGCAGCGGTTGACCGGGGAGCTGTTTTTT

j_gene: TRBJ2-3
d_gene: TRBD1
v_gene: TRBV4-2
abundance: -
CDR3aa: CASSQVRGQGAGTDTQYF
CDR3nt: TGTGCCAGCAGCCAAGTCAGGGGACAGGGGGCCGGCACAGATACGCAGTATTTT

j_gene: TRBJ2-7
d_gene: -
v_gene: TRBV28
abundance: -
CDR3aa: CASSSAGPYEQYF
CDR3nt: TGTGCCAGCAGTTCCGCGGGGCCCTACGAGCAGTACTTC

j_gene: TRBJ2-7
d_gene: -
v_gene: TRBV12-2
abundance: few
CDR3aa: CASRLAIAGHYEQYF
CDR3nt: TGTGCAAGTCGCTTAGCAATAGCGGGACACTACGAGCAGTACTTC

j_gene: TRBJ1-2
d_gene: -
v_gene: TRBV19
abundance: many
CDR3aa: CASRDNYGYTF
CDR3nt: TGTGCCAGTAGGGACAACTATGGCTACACCTTC

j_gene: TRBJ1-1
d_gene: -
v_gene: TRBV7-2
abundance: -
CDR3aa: CASSSGGGFAEAFF
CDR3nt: TGTGCCAGCAGCTCTGGAGGGGGATTCGCTGAAGCTTTCTTT

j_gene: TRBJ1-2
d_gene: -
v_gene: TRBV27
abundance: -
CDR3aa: CASSPRGYGYTF
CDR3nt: TGTGCCAGCAGTCCCCGAGGCTATGGCTACACCTTC

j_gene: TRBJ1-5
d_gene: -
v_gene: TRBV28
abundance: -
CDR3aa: CASSQDPGGDQPQHF
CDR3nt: TGTGCCAGCAGCCAGGACCCGGGAGGGGATCAGCCCCAGCATTTT